This T cell receptor beta chain appears in the sequencing data of a study of cytomegalovirus exposure and HLA in healthy donors. Using immunoSEQ multiplex PCR, the repertoire was profiled, and TCRdb retains in-frame clones only, with some absent. The sample records about 110,000 clones, approximately 85% being singletons. This clone was observed a few times. Its antigen is still unknown. The study, taken as a whole, reports: CMV antigen specificity of three CMV-associated chains was confirmed in vitro. Reportedly, cytomegalovirus status was diagnosed with high sensitivity and specificity.

The clonotype was recovered from a woman between 18 and 29 years old in good health and CMV-seronegative. The sample taken for sequencing was PBMCs.

This CDR3 is CASSLAQGYGYTF. CDR3 nucleotide sequence: TGTGCCAGCAGTTTAGCCCAGGGATATGGCTACACCTTC. V is TRBV27 and J is TRBJ1-2; tentative D call: TRBD1 (5 bases). Germline values: CDR1 MNHEY, CDR2 SMNVEV (reference sequence). V lost 2 bases, J lost 5 bases, and 9 bases lay in between. CDR3 length: 13 residues.